This is a list of T cell receptor beta chains from one sample in a study of CD8 T cells in ankylosing spondylitis. TCRdb independently ran MiXCR on the 5' RACE reads; one entry per CDR3 protein. Of roughly 240,000 distinct CDR3 sequences listed, roughly 32% were seen once; the top ten hold approximately 4.6%. Sequencing input: blood, either unsorted or a sorted T cell fraction (not recorded which). All receptors come from a male donor with ankylosing spondylitis or in good health (not recorded which). Both conserved end residues are part of each CDR3. D genes are given only for firm matches. Expanded clones get a size class; other rows say once, few or many, or leave the size out.

V: TRBV6-1; size: few; D: NA; J: TRBJ1-6; CDR3: CASSGNDNSPLHF; DNA: TGTGCCAGCAGTGGGAACGATAATTCACCCCTCCACTTT
V: TRBV18; size: NA; D: TRBD1; J: TRBJ2-5; CDR3: CASSPRDRTYQETQYF; DNA: TGTGCCAGCTCACCACGGGACAGAACCTACCAAGAGACCCAGTACTTC
V: TRBV12-3/TRBV12-4; size: NA; D: NA; J: TRBJ1-5; CDR3: CASSFGLTNQPQHF; DNA: TGTGCCAGCAGTTTCGGGCTGACCAATCAGCCCCAGCATTTT
V: TRBV20-1; size: NA; D: NA; J: TRBJ2-5; CDR3: CSARLQGQETQYF; DNA: TGCAGTGCTAGGTTGCAGGGCCAAGAGACCCAGTACTTC
V: TRBV20-1; size: NA; D: NA; J: TRBJ1-3; CDR3: CSAGTFGNTIYF; DNA: TGCAGTGCTGGGACATTTGGAAACACCATATATTTT
V: TRBV10-3; size: NA; D: NA; J: TRBJ2-5; CDR3: CAISESLETQYF; DNA: TGTGCCATCAGTGAGTCGTTAGAGACCCAGTACTTC
V: TRBV7-9; size: NA; D: TRBD2; J: TRBJ2-6; CDR3: CASSGGGLAGANVLTF; DNA: TGTGCCAGCAGCGGGGGGGGTTTGGCTGGGGCCAACGTCCTGACTTTC
V: TRBV11-2; size: NA; D: NA; J: TRBJ1-1; CDR3: CASSLVRELNTEAFF; DNA: TGTGCCAGCAGCTTGGTTAGAGAGCTGAACACTGAAGCTTTCTTT
V: TRBV20-1; size: NA; D: TRBD1; J: TRBJ2-7; CDR3: CSAPGTGPYEQYF; DNA: TGCAGTGCCCCCGGGACAGGGCCCTACGAGCAGTACTTC
V: TRBV12-3/TRBV12-4; size: few; D: TRBD1; J: TRBJ2-4; CDR3: CASSGRQGWVIQYF; DNA: TGTGCCAGCAGTGGACGACAGGGATGGGTCATTCAGTACTTC
V: TRBV6-5; size: few; D: NA; J: TRBJ2-1; CDR3: CASSYSGHNNEQFF; DNA: TGTGCCAGCAGTTACTCGGGACACAACAATGAGCAGTTCTTC
V: TRBV7-9; size: once; D: TRBD2; J: TRBJ2-1; CDR3: CASSHLTSGEYNEQFF; DNA: TGTGCCAGCAGCCACCTGACTAGCGGGGAATACAATGAGCAGTTCTTC
V: TRBV7-8; size: NA; D: NA; J: TRBJ2-3; CDR3: CASSLAGPDTDTQYF; DNA: TGTGCCAGCAGCTTAGCCGGGCCAGACACAGATACGCAGTATTTT
V: TRBV9; size: NA; D: TRBD2; J: TRBJ2-1; CDR3: CASSAPGTRDNEQFF; DNA: TGTGCCAGCAGCGCACCCGGGACTAGGGATAATGAGCAGTTCTTC
V: TRBV5-1; size: NA; D: TRBD2; J: TRBJ2-1; CDR3: CASSLTSGDNEQFF; DNA: TGCGCCAGCAGCTTGACTAGCGGGGACAATGAGCAGTTCTTC
V: TRBV5-6; size: NA; D: NA; J: TRBJ2-7; CDR3: CASSRSGTIVHEQYF; DNA: TGTGCCAGCAGCCGATCCGGGACAATCGTACACGAGCAGTACTTC
V: TRBV7-2; size: few; D: TRBD2; J: TRBJ2-2; CDR3: CASSLVAGRNTGELFF; DNA: TGTGCCAGCAGCTTAGTAGCGGGGAGGAACACCGGGGAGCTGTTTTTT
V: TRBV5-1; size: few; D: NA; J: TRBJ1-2; CDR3: CASSDNRNTNYGYTF; DNA: TGCGCCAGCAGCGACAACAGGAATACTAACTATGGCTACACCTTC
V: TRBV20-1; size: NA; D: TRBD2; J: TRBJ2-2; CDR3: CSASPSGGAISGELFF; DNA: TGCAGTGCCAGCCCCAGCGGGGGGGCGATCTCTGGGGAGCTGTTTTTT
V: TRBV29-1; size: many; D: NA; J: TRBJ1-2; CDR3: CSVENPRGRQYYGYTF; DNA: TGCAGCGTAGAAAACCCACGGGGAAGGCAATATTATGGCTACACCTTC
V: TRBV5-5; size: NA; D: NA; J: TRBJ1-6; CDR3: CASSLAGRVGNSPLHF; DNA: TGTGCCAGCAGCTTGGCGGGCAGGGTCGGTAATTCACCCCTCCACTTT
V: TRBV3-1; size: NA; D: TRBD2; J: TRBJ2-2; CDR3: CASSQRLAGQTGELFF; DNA: TGTGCCAGCAGCCAACGACTAGCGGGGCAGACCGGGGAGCTGTTTTTT
V: TRBV12-3/TRBV12-4; size: NA; D: NA; J: TRBJ2-5; CDR3: CASSLDGRNQETQYF; DNA: TGTGCCAGCAGTTTAGATGGCAGAAACCAAGAGACCCAGTACTTC
V: TRBV5-1; size: NA; D: NA; J: TRBJ2-4; CDR3: CASSLGQKNSQYF; DNA: TGCGCCAGCAGCTTGGGACAGAAAAACAGTCAGTACTTC
V: TRBV20-1; size: NA; D: NA; J: TRBJ2-3; CDR3: CSARDSGNRGRGDTQYF; DNA: TGCAGTGCTAGAGATAGTGGCAACAGGGGGAGGGGAGATACGCAGTATTTT
V: TRBV20-1; size: NA; D: TRBD2; J: TRBJ2-5; CDR3: CSARELSAGGGETQYF; DNA: TGCAGTGCTAGAGAGCTCTCAGCGGGGGGCGGGGAGACCCAGTACTTC
V: TRBV15; size: few; D: TRBD1; J: TRBJ1-2; CDR3: CATSRDGTGGDGYTF; DNA: TGTGCCACCAGCAGAGACGGGACAGGGGGTGATGGCTACACCTTC
V: TRBV20-1; size: NA; D: NA; J: TRBJ1-2; CDR3: CSASPPYSYGYTF; DNA: TGCAGTGCTTCCCCTCCATACAGTTATGGCTACACCTTC
V: TRBV28; size: NA; D: NA; J: TRBJ1-5; CDR3: CASSLWGGAQYSNQPQHF; DNA: TGTGCCAGCAGTTTATGGGGGGGCGCGCAATATAGCAATCAGCCCCAGCATTTT
V: TRBV20-1; size: NA; D: NA; J: TRBJ2-1; CDR3: CSAAINSYNEQFF; DNA: TGCAGTGCGGCCATAAACTCCTACAATGAGCAGTTCTTC
V: TRBV11-2; size: once; D: NA; J: TRBJ2-7; CDR3: CASSLVWGDRDEQYF; DNA: TGTGCCAGCAGCTTAGTCTGGGGGGACCGCGACGAGCAGTACTTC
V: TRBV11-2; size: NA; D: TRBD2; J: TRBJ2-5; CDR3: CASSPPPGGLQETQYF; DNA: TGTGCCAGCAGCCCCCCCCCCGGGGGGTTACAAGAGACCCAGTACTTC
V: TRBV20-1; size: few; D: TRBD2; J: TRBJ2-5; CDR3: CSLVGRGARVETQYF; DNA: TGCAGCCTAGTGGGGCGGGGGGCCCGAGTTGAGACCCAGTACTTC
V: TRBV5-8; size: NA; D: TRBD1; J: TRBJ2-2; CDR3: CASSFYGTGGSGELFF; DNA: TGTGCCAGCAGCTTTTACGGGACAGGTGGTTCCGGGGAGCTGTTTTTT
V: TRBV20-1; size: few; D: TRBD1; J: TRBJ1-5; CDR3: CSARAGQGMWDQPQHF; DNA: TGCAGTGCTAGAGCGGGACAGGGGATGTGGGATCAGCCCCAGCATTTT
V: TRBV10-3; size: NA; D: NA; J: TRBJ1-5; CDR3: CAISEDSYQPQHF; DNA: TGTGCCATCAGCGAGGACAGTTACCAGCCCCAGCATTTT
V: TRBV5-6; size: few; D: NA; J: TRBJ2-1; CDR3: CASSLATAGNEQFF; DNA: TGTGCCAGCAGCTTGGCGACGGCGGGGAATGAGCAGTTCTTC
V: TRBV7-6; size: NA; D: NA; J: TRBJ2-5; CDR3: CASSLYWGEQETQYF; DNA: TGTGCCAGCAGCTTATATTGGGGGGAACAAGAGACCCAGTACTTC
V: TRBV30; size: NA; D: NA; J: TRBJ2-1; CDR3: CAWSVLPSSYNEQFF; DNA: TGTGCCTGGAGTGTACTACCAAGCTCCTACAATGAGCAGTTCTTC
V: TRBV2; size: NA; D: NA; J: TRBJ2-7; CDR3: CASSVRLELSEQYF; DNA: TGTGCCAGCAGCGTAAGACTAGAACTCTCCGAGCAGTACTTC
V: TRBV20-1; size: NA; D: NA; J: TRBJ2-4; CDR3: CSAERRVLAKNIQYF; DNA: TGCAGTGCTGAGAGGAGGGTACTGGCCAAAAACATTCAGTACTTC
V: TRBV27; size: few; D: NA; J: TRBJ2-7; CDR3: CASSPQGGDYEQYF; DNA: TGTGCCAGCAGTCCCCAGGGGGGGGACTACGAGCAGTACTTC
V: TRBV12-3/TRBV12-4; size: NA; D: NA; J: TRBJ2-5; CDR3: CASSFGKEETQYF; DNA: TGTGCCAGCAGTTTTGGAAAAGAAGAGACCCAGTACTTC
V: TRBV11-1; size: NA; D: TRBD1; J: TRBJ2-3; CDR3: CASSKGTANTQYF; DNA: TGTGCCAGCAGCAAAGGGACAGCAAATACGCAGTATTTT
V: TRBV20-1; size: few; D: NA; J: TRBJ2-5; CDR3: CSARGWGQETQYF; DNA: TGCAGTGCTAGGGGGTGGGGTCAAGAGACCCAGTACTTC
V: TRBV12-3/TRBV12-4; size: NA; D: NA; J: TRBJ2-3; CDR3: CASRQTQTDTQYF; DNA: TGTGCCAGCAGGCAGACACAGACAGATACGCAGTATTTT
V: TRBV12-3/TRBV12-4; size: few; D: TRBD2; J: TRBJ2-1; CDR3: CASSFRRQGGVDEQFF; DNA: TGTGCCAGCAGTTTCAGGAGGCAGGGAGGGGTGGATGAGCAGTTCTTC
V: TRBV20-1; size: NA; D: NA; J: TRBJ1-5; CDR3: CSARVQRDQPQHF; DNA: TGCAGTGCTAGGGTACAGCGTGATCAGCCCCAGCATTTT
V: TRBV27; size: NA; D: NA; J: TRBJ1-1; CDR3: CASSLSAGLNTEAFF; DNA: TGTGCCAGCAGTTTATCGGCAGGGCTGAACACTGAAGCTTTCTTT
V: TRBV20-1; size: many; D: NA; J: TRBJ2-7; CDR3: CSASRVGEQYF; DNA: TGCAGTGCTAGCAGGGTAGGCGAGCAGTACTTC
V: TRBV24-1; size: NA; D: NA; J: TRBJ2-1; CDR3: CATSDPVTFGTGQFF; DNA: TGTGCCACCAGTGATCCCGTGACGTTTGGGACTGGGCAGTTCTTC
V: TRBV24-1; size: few; D: NA; J: TRBJ2-2; CDR3: CATSETGNTGELFF; DNA: TGTGCCACCAGTGAGACGGGGAACACCGGGGAGCTGTTTTTT
V: TRBV6-6; size: NA; D: TRBD1; J: TRBJ1-1; CDR3: CASSWDRDEAFF; DNA: TGTGCCAGCAGTTGGGACAGGGATGAAGCTTTCTTT
V: TRBV5-6; size: NA; D: TRBD1; J: TRBJ2-3; CDR3: CASSPRTGGGGTQYF; DNA: TGTGCCAGCAGCCCCAGGACAGGGGGCGGAGGTACGCAGTATTTT
V: TRBV29-1; size: NA; D: NA; J: TRBJ2-4; CDR3: CSALGSFQYF; DNA: TGCAGCGCCCTAGGGAGCTTTCAGTACTTC